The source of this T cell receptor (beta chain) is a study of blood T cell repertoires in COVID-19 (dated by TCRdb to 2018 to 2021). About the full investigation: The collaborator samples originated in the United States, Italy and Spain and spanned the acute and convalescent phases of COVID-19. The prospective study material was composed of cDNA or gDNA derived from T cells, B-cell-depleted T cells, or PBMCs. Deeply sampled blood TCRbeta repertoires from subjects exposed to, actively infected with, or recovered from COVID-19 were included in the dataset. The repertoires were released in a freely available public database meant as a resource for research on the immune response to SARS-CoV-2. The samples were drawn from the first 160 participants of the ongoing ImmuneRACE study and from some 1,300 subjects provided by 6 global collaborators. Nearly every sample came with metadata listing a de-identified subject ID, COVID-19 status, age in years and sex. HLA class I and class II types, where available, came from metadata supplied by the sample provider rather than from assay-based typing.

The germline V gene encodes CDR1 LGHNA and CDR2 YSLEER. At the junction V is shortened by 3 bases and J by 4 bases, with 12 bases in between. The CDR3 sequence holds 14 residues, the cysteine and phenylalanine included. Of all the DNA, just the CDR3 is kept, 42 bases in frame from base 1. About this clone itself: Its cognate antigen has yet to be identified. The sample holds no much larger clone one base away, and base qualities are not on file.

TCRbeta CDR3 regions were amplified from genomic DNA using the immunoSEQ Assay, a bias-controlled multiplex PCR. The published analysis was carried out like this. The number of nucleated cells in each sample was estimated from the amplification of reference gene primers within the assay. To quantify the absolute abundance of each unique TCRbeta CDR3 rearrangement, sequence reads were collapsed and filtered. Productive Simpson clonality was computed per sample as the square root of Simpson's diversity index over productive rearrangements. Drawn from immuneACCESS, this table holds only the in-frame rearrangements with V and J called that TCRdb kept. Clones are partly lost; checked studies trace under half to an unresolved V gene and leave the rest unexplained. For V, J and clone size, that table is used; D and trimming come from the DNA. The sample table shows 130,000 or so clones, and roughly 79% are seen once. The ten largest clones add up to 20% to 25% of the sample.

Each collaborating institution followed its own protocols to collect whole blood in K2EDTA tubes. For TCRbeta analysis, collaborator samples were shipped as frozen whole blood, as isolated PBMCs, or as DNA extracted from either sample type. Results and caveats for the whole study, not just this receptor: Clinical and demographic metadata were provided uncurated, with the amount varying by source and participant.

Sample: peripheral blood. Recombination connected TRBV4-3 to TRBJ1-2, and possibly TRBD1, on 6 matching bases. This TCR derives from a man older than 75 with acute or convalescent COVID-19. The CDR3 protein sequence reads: CASSQTGTSYGYTF. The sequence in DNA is TGCGCCAGCAGCCAGACCGGGACAAGCTATGGCTACACCTTC.